What follows is one TCR beta chain and its context. Its antigen is as yet unknown. The sample originates from a study of lymphopenia after photon versus proton radiotherapy. Germline V CDR1 and CDR2: LNHNV, YYDKDF (reference sequence). The J segment lost 3 bases and the V segment lost 0 bases, leaving 2 bases of the junction unmatched. The CDR3 spans 14 residues. Broader study findings: Under photons, naive T cells and diversity fell while effector/memory populations rose. Post-nadir diversity loss with photons came from oligoclonal expansion, particularly CD8+ Temra cells. Better survival with proton therapy was suggested as possible, not demonstrated.

This table comes from immunoSEQ multiplex PCR, and its TCRdb copy is limited to in-frame clones, with some not included. The data hold about 64,000 clones, with 75% to 90% observed a single time. V is TRBV15 and J is TRBJ2-7, with 7 bases aligning to TRBD2. Sequenced material: peripheral blood, taken from a patient treated with proton-based radiotherapy. The receptor was derived from a man older than 75 with esophageal cancer. The CDR3 loop reads CATSRDKRGYEQYF. The CDR3 nucleotides are TGTGCCACCAGCAGAGATAAGCGGGGCTACGAGCAGTACTTC.